This TCR beta chain stems from a study of blood T cell repertoires in COVID-19. Some clones are missing from TCRdb's copy, which holds only in-frame ones; the method was immunoSEQ multiplex PCR. The repertoire holds approximately 50,000 clones, roughly 85% seen once, with under 6.5% in the top ten. Germline assignment: CDR1 MNHEY and CDR2 SMNVEV (reference sequence). Deletions cut 4 bases from V and 0 bases from J, with 7 bases between. The CDR3 is 15 amino acids. There are a few counts of this clone. This receptor was identified in a man aged 55 to 69 with acute or convalescent COVID-19. The genes are TRBV27 and TRBJ1-6; no reliable D call. The sequenced material came from peripheral blood. DNA of the CDR3: TGTGCCAGCAGTTCTTCAGTCTCCTATAATTCACCCCTCCACTTT. Translation gives CASSSSVSYNSPLHF.